The 20 T cell receptor beta chains reported below all come from one sample, sequenced in a study of blood T cell repertoires in COVID-19. Libraries were prepared by immunoSEQ multiplex PCR; TCRdb keeps only in-frame clonotypes and omits some of them. The sample has 110,000 to 150,000 clones, around 82% seen once; the top ten hold roughly 8%. The specimen was peripheral blood. The receptor source for this set is a human donor in a cohort sampled during active COVID-19.

The V call is TRBV6-6, the J call TRBJ2-7, with TRBD1 as a possible D gene (5 bases). Trimming pared 3 bases from V and 5 bases from J, leaving 11 bases between. Germline CDR1 MNHNY, CDR2 SVGAGI (reference sequence). The CDR3 is 13 amino acids. CDR3: CASSYLQGNEQYF. DNA of the CDR3: TGTGCCAGCAGTTATTTGCAGGGCAACGAGCAGTACTTC.

The chain has TRBV5-1 and TRBJ1-6, with a possible D match to TRBD1 (5 bases). CDR3 length: 14 residues. Germline CDR1 is SGHRS and CDR2 is YFSETQ. Deletions cut 0 bases from V and 9 bases from J, with 10 bases between. DNA for the CDR3: TGCGCCAGCAGCTTGGCAGGCGGGGGTTCACCCCTCCACTTT. As protein: CASSLAGGGSPLHF. The full variable domain, completed using reference TRBV5-1 and TRBJ1-6, is KAGVTQTPRYLIKTRGQQVTLSCSPISGHRSVSWYQQTPGQGLQFLFEYFSETQRNKGNFPGRFSGRQFSNSRSEMNVSTLELGDSALYLCASSLAGGGSPLHFGNGTRLTVT.

V usage is TRBV3-1 (or the pseudogene TRBV3-2) and J usage is TRBJ2-1; a possible D gene is TRBD2 (7 bases). The V and J ends lost 3 bases and 4 bases respectively, with 13 bases between them. Germline V lookup: CDR1 LGHDT, CDR2 YNNKEL (reference sequence). The CDR3 sequence is 15 residues long. CDR3 residues: CASSHGGPSYNEQFF. DNA for the CDR3: TGTGCCAGCAGCCACGGGGGGCCGTCATACAATGAGCAGTTCTTC.

This rearrangement joins TRBV19 to TRBJ2-2; D is possibly TRBD1 (6 bases). This CDR3 has 18 residues. The germline gives CDR1 LNHDA, CDR2 SQIVND (reference sequence). The V end was cut by 4 bases, the J end by 1 base, with 19 bases between. The CDR3 here is CASSTRNRAALNTGELFF. The DNA of the CDR3 is TGTGCCAGTAGTACCCGGAACAGGGCAGCATTGAACACCGGGGAGCTGTTTTTT.

This clone was detected once. The chain is built from TRBV7-2 and TRBJ2-3, with a possible D match to TRBD2 (7 bases). V shed 0 bases and J shed 5 bases, with 18 bases lying between them. CDR1 is SGHTA and CDR2 is FQGNSA in the germline V gene. The CDR3 consists of 17 residues. The CDR3 is CASSLAKQAGALDTQYF. The CDR3 DNA is TGTGCCAGCAGCTTAGCGAAACAGGCGGGGGCTTTAGATACGCAGTATTTT.

The V call is TRBV5-1, the J call TRBJ1-3; D is unresolved. The CDR3 sequence is 16 residues long. Trimming pared 4 bases from V and 0 bases from J, leaving 14 bases between. CDR1 SGHRS and CDR2 YFSETQ come from the germline V gene. Here the CDR3 reads CASSLPRGNSGNTIYF. DNA of the CDR3: TGCGCCAGCAGCCTACCCCGGGGAAACTCTGGAAACACCATATATTTT.

The chain uses TRBV7-3 and TRBJ1-1, with D perhaps TRBD1 (6 bases). The V gene's germline CDR1 is SGHTA and CDR2 FQGTGA. Deletions cut 5 bases from V and 4 bases from J, with 14 bases between. CDR3 length: 14 amino acids. As DNA, the CDR3 is TGTGCCAGCAGCCCAGGGGATTCGGTCACTGAAGCTTTCTTT. Protein sequence: CASSPGDSVTEAFF.

V gene TRBV19 combines with J gene TRBJ1-1; no clear D. This CDR3 comprises 13 residues. V lost 7 bases, J lost 6 bases, and 15 bases lay in between. Germline V gene data show CDR1 as LNHDA and CDR2 as SQIVND (reference sequence). CDR3 in amino acids: CASNPAWASEAFF. The CDR3 bases are TGTGCCAGTAATCCCGCCTGGGCCTCTGAAGCTTTCTTT.

The chain combines TRBV5-6 with TRBJ2-5, with TRBD1 identical over 8 bases. Germline V gene lookup returns CDR1 SGHDT and CDR2 YYEEEE. V gave up 3 bases and J gave up 2 bases; unmatched junction bases: 6. The CDR3 contains 15 residues. The CDR3 sequence is CASSSSGGYQETQYF. The CDR3 DNA follows: TGTGCCAGCAGCTCCTCAGGGGGCTATCAAGAGACCCAGTACTTC.

The table lists this clone with a count of one. This chain connects TRBV14 to TRBJ2-3; weak D call: TRBD2 (6 bases). The CDR3 is 17 residues long. Trimming cost V 1 base and J 1 base, with 15 bases left between them. Germline V lookup: CDR1 SGHDN, CDR2 FVKESK. Here the CDR3 DNA reads TGTGCCAGCAGCCAAGGGCGCCTAGCGTGGGGCACAGATACGCAGTATTTT. Its protein product is CASSQGRLAWGTDTQYF.

The V gene is TRBV5-1, the J gene TRBJ2-1; 12 nucleotides line up with TRBD2. CDR1 and CDR2 from the germline V gene are SGHRS and YFSETQ. The CDR3 covers 20 residues. Trimming removed 1 base from V and 2 bases from J; junction bases left unmatched: 13. CDR3: CASSLNLGTSGLITYNEQFF. CDR3 bases: TGCGCCAGCAGCTTGAATTTAGGGACTAGCGGGCTAATTACCTACAATGAGCAGTTCTTC.

This clone was picked up a small number of times. The chain is built from TRBV11-2 and TRBJ2-2, with D tentatively TRBD1 (6 bases). V was trimmed by 1 base and J by 6 bases, leaving 9 bases between them. There are 14 residues in the CDR3. Germline V gene sequence: CDR1 SGHAT, CDR2 FQNNGV. The CDR3 reads CASSLGPGAGELFF. The CDR3 DNA reads as TGTGCCAGCAGCTTAGGTCCAGGGGCCGGGGAGCTGTTTTTT.

This chain uses TRBV28 with TRBJ1-5, with a weak D call TRBD1 (5 bases). Germline V gene data show CDR1 as MDHEN and CDR2 as SYDVKM. This CDR3 spans 18 amino acids. Trimming took off 7 bases at V and 5 bases at J, with 27 bases between the two ends. CDR3 nucleotide sequence: TGTGCCAGCATAACCCCGGGACTTGGGCGGGGGACCTATCAGCCCCAGCATTTT. Translated: CASITPGLGRGTYQPQHF.

This clone came up once. V usage is TRBV5-1 and J usage is TRBJ1-1, with D unclear. Germline V gene data show CDR1 as SGHRS and CDR2 as YFSETQ. The CDR3 has 15 amino acids. V was pared by 0 bases and J by 4 bases, with 13 bases between. The DNA for the CDR3 is TGCGCCAGCAGCTTGGTTTCCACGCGCGGCACTGAAGCTTTCTTT. Its translation: CASSLVSTRGTEAFF.

This chain joins TRBV9 and TRBJ2-1, with D possibly matching TRBD2 (5 bases). Germline CDR1 and CDR2: SGDLS and YYNGEE. Trimming cost V 3 bases and J 9 bases, with 7 bases left between them. The length of the CDR3 is 11 residues. This chain's CDR3 is CASSAEGEQFF. In nucleotides, the CDR3 is TGTGCCAGCAGCGCCGAGGGTGAGCAGTTCTTC.

The V and J genes are TRBV25-1 and TRBJ1-2; TRBD1 agrees at 7 bases. The CDR3 is made up of 13 amino acids. Germline lookup yields CDR1 MGHDK and CDR2 SYGVNS. The junction had 8 bases not matched to a gene; V was cut back by 5 bases and J by 8 bases. In DNA, the CDR3 is TGTGCCAGCAGTTTGTTAGGGGGCTCAGGCTACACCTTC. Translation: CASSLLGGSGYTF.

The V gene is TRBV18, the J gene TRBJ1-5, with TRBD1 matching over 7 bases. Germline V lookup: CDR1 KGHSH, CDR2 LQKENI. V lost 5 bases, J lost 7 bases, and 14 bases stayed unmatched. The CDR3 consists of 16 residues. The CDR3 nucleotides are TGTGCCAGCTCAGCGGATCGACAGGGCTTGAAGCAGCCCCAGCATTTT. It yields the protein CASSADRQGLKQPQHF.

This clone was detected only a few times. The rearrangement links TRBV10-1 to TRBJ1-6; 7 positions agree with TRBD1. Germline loops: CDR1 WNHNN, CDR2 SYGVQD (reference sequence). The length of the CDR3 is 15 residues. The V gene end was trimmed by 1 base and the J gene end by 7 bases; junction bases not matched to a gene: 4. CDR3 sequence (DNA): TGCGCCAGCAGTGAGTTGAGACAGGGAAATTCACCCCTCCACTTT. This gives the protein CASSELRQGNSPLHF.

This clone was observed a few times. The genes are TRBV15 and TRBJ1-2, with D uncertain. Germline V CDR1 and CDR2: LNHNV, YYDKDF (reference sequence). V was cut by 0 bases and J by 2 bases, with 7 bases left in between. The CDR3 sequence is 14 residues long. The CDR3 nucleotides are TGTGCCACCAGCAGAGATCTGCGGAACTATGGCTACACCTTC. It specifies CATSRDLRNYGYTF. Using reference TRBV15 and TRBJ1-2 for the parts outside the CDR3, the full variable domain is DAMVIQNPRYQVTQFGKPVTLSCSQTLNHNVMYWYQQKSSQAPKLLFHYYDKDFNNEADTPDNFQSRRPNTSFCFLDIRSPGLGDTAMYLCATSRDLRNYGYTFGSGTRLTVV.

V and J are TRBV18 and TRBJ1-5; D gene unclear. Germline CDR1 and CDR2: KGHSH and LQKENI. This CDR3 spans 17 amino acids. V shed 0 bases and J shed 1 base, with 13 bases lying between them. The CDR3 protein is CASSPPSSLTSNQPQHF. CDR3 coding DNA: TGTGCCAGCTCACCACCGTCCTCTCTAACCAGCAATCAGCCCCAGCATTTT.